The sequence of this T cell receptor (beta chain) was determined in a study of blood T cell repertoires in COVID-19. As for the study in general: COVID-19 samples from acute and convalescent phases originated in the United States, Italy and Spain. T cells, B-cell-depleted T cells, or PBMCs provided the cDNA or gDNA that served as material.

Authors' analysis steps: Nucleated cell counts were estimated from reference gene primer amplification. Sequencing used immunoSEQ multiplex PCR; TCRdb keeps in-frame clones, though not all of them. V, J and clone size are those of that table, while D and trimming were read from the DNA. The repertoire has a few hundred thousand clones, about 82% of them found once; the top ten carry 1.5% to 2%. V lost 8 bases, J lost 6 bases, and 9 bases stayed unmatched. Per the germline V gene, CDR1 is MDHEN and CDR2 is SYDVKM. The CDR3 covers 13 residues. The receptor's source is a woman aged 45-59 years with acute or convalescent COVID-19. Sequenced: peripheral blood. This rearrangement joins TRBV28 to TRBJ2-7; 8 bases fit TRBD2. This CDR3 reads CASGSGSPREQYF. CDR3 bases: TGTGCCAGCGGAAGCGGGAGCCCTCGCGAGCAGTACTTC.